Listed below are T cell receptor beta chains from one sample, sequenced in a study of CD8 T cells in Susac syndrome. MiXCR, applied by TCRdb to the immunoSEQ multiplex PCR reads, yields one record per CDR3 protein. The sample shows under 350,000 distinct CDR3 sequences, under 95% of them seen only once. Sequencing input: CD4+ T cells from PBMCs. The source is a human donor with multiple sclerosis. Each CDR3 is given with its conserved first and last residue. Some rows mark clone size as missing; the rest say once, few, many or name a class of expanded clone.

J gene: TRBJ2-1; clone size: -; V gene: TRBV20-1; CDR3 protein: CSAGGQGGNEQFF
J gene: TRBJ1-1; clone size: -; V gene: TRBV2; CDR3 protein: CASSAGERAFF
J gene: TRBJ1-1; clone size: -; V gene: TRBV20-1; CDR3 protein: CSARLTSAGEAFF
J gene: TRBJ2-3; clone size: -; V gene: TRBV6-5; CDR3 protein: CASSYQLAVPDTQYF
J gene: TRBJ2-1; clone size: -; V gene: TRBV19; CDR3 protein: CASSIDKAVYNEQFF
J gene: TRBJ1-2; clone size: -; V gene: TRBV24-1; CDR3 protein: CATWDRLGSGYTF
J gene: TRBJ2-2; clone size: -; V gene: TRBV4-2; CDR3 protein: CASSQDLVSGRQNTGELFF
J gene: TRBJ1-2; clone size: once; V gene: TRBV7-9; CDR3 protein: CASSQYRDYTF
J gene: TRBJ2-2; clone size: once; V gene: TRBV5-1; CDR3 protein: CASSLGQGIVVGELFF
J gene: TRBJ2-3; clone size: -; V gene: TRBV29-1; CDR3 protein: CSVDGRASTQYF
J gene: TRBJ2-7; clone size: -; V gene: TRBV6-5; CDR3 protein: CASSYDSGRAYEQYF
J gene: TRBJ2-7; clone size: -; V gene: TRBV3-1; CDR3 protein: CASSQELAATYEQYF
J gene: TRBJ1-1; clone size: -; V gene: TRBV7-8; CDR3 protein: CASSSGQGAFTEAFF
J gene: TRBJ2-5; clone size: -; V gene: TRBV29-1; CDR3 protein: CSVVTGGMETQYF
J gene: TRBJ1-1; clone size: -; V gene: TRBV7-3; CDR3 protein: CASSQGVNTEAFF